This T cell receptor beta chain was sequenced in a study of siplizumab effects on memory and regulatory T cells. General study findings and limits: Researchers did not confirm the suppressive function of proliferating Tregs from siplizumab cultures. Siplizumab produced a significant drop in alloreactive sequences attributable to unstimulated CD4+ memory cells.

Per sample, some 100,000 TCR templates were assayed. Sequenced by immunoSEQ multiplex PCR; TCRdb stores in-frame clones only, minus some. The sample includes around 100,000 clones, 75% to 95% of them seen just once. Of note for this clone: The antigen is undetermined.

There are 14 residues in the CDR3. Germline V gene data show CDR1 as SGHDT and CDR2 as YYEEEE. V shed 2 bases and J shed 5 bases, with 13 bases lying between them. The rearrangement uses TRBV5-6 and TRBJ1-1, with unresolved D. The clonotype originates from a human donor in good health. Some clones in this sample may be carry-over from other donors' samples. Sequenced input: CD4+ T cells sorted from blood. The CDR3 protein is CASSFADSGTEAFF. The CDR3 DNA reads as TGTGCCAGCAGCTTCGCCGATTCGGGGACTGAAGCTTTCTTT.